This T cell receptor (beta chain) originates from a study of OX40 agonist ivuxolimab in advanced cancers. Study-wide findings and caveats: Patients who responded partially at 0.1-3.0 mg/kg showed clonal expansion ranking among the lowest.

To note about this clone: Its antigen is unknown. Germline and junction disagree at one end, which may indicate a read error.

The germline gives CDR1 SSHAT, CDR2 FNYEAQ (reference sequence). The CDR3 sequence is 15 residues long. Clones were read by immunoSEQ multiplex PCR, and TCRdb kept only the in-frame ones, dropping some. This table holds under 200,000 clones, around 94% found once. This receptor was obtained from an adult with an advanced solid tumor such as melanoma, head and neck, liver or kidney cancer. The genes are TRBV7-7 and TRBJ2-1; TRBD2 matches at 11 bases. The sequencing here drew on CD4+ or CD8+ T cells sorted from blood, taken in a trial of the OX40 agonist ivuxolimab. The CDR3 DNA follows: TGTGCTAGCAGCTTACTAGCGGGAGAGTACAATGAGCAGTTCTTC. Amino acid sequence: CASSLLAGEYNEQFF.